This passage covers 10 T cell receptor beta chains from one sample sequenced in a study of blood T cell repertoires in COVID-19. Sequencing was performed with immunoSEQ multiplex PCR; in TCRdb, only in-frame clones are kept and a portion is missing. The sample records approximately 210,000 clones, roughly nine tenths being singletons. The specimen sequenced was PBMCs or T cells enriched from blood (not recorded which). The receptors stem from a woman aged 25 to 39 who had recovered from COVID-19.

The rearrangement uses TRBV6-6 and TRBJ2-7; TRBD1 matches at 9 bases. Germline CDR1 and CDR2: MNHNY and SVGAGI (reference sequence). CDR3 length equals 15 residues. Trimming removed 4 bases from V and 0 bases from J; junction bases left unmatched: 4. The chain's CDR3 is CASSLDRGGSYEQYF. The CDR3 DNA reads TGTGCCAGCAGTTTAGACAGGGGGGGCTCCTACGAGCAGTACTTC.

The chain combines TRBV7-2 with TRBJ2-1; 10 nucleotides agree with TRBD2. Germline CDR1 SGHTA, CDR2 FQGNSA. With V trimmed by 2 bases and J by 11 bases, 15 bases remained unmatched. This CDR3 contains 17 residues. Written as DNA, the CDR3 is TGTGCCAGCAGCTTAAATCTGGTGGTAGCGGGGGGCGAGAAGCAGTTCTTC. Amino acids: CASSLNLVVAGGEKQFF.

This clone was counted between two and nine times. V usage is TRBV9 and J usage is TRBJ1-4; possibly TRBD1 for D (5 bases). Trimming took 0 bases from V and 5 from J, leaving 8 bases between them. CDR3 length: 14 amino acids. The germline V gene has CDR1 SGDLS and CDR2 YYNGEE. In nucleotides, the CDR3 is TGTGCCAGCAGCGTAGGGACATACAATGAAAAACTGTTTTTT. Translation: CASSVGTYNEKLFF. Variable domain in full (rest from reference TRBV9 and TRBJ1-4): DSGVTQTPKHLITATGQRVTLRCSPRSGDLSVYWYQQSLDQGLQFLIQYYNGEERAKGNILERFSAQQFPDLHSELNLSSLELGDSALYFCASSVGTYNEKLFFGSGTQLSVL.

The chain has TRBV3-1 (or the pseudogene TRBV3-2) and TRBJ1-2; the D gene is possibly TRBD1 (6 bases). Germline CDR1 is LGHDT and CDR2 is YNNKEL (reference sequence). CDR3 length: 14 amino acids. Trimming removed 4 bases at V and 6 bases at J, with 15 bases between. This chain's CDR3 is CASSPTDRLDGYTF. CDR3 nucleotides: TGTGCCAGCAGCCCTACGGACAGACTGGATGGCTACACCTTC.

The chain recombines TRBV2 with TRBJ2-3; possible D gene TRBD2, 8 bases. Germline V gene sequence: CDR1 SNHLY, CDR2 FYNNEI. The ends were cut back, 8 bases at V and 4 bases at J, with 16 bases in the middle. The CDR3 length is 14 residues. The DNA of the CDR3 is TGTGCCAGCCAGACAGGGCGGGGGGCAGATACGCAGTATTTT. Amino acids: CASQTGRGADTQYF.

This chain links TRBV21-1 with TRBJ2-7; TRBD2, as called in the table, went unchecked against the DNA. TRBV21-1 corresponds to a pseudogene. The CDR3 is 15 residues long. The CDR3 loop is CASIPLAGGTYEQYF. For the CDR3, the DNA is TGTGCCAGCATCCCACTAGCGGGAGGTACCTACGAGCAGTACTTC.

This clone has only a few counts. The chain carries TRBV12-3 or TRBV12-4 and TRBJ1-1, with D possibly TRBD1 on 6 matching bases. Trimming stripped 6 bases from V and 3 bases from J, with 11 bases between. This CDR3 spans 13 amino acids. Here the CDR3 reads CASRRQDYTEAFF. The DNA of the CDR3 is TGTGCCAGCAGACGACAGGACTACACTGAAGCTTTCTTT.

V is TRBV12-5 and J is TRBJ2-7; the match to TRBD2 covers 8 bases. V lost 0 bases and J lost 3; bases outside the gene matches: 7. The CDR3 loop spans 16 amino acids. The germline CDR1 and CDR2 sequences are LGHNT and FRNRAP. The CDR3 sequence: CASGLVLGREVYEQYF. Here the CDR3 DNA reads TGTGCTAGTGGTTTGGTACTTGGGCGGGAGGTCTACGAGCAGTACTTC.

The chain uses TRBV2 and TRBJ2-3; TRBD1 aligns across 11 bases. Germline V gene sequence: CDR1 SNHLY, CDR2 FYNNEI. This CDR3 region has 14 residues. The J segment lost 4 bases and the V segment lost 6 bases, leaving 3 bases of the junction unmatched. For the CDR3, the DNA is TGTGCCAGCAGAGGGACAGGGGGGGCAGATACGCAGTATTTT. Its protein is CASRGTGGADTQYF. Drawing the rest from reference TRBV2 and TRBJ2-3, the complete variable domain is EPEVTQTPSHQVTQMGQEVILRCVPISNHLYFYWYRQILGQKVEFLVSFYNNEISEKSEIFDDQFSVERPDGSNFTLKIRSTKLEDSAMYFCASRGTGGADTQYFGPGTRLTVL.

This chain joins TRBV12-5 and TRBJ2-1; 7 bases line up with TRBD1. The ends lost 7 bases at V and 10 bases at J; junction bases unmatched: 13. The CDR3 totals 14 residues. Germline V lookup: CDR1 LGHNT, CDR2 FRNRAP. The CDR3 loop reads CASDAGTAFREQFF. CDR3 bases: TGTGCTAGTGATGCCGGGACAGCTTTCAGGGAGCAGTTCTTC.